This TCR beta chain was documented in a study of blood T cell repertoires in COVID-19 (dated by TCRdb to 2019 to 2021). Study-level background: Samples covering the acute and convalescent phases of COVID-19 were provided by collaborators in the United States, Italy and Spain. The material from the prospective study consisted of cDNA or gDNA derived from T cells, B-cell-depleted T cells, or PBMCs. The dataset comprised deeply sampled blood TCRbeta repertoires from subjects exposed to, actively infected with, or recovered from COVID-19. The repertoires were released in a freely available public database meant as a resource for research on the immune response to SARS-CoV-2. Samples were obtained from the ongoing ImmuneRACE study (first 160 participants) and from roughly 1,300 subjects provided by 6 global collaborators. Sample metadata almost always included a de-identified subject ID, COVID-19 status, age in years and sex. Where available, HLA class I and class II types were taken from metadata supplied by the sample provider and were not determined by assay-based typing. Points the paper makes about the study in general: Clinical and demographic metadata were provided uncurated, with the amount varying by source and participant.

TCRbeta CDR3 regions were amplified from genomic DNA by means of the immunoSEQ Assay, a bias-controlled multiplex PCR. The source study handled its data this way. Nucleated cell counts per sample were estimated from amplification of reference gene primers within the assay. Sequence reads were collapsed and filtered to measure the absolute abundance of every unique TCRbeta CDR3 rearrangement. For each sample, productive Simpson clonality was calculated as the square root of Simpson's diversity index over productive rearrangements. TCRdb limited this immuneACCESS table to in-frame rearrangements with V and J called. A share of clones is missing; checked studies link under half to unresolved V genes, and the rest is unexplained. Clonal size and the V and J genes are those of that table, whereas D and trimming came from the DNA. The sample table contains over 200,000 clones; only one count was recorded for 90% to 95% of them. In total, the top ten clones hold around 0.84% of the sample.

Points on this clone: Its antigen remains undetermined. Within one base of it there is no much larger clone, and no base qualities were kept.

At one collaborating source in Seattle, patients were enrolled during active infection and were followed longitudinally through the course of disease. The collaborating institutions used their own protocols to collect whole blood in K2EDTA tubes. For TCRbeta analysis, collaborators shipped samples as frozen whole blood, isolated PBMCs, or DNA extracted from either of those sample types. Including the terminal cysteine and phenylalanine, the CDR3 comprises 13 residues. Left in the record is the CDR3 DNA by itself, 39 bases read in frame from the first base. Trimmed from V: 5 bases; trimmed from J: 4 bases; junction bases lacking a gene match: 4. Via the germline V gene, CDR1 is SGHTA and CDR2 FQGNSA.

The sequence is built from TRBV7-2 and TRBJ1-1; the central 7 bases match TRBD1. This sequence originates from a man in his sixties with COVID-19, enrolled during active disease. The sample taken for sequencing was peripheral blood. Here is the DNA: TGTGCCAGCAGCCTAAACAGGGGCACTGAAGCTTTCTTT. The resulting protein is CASSLNRGTEAFF.